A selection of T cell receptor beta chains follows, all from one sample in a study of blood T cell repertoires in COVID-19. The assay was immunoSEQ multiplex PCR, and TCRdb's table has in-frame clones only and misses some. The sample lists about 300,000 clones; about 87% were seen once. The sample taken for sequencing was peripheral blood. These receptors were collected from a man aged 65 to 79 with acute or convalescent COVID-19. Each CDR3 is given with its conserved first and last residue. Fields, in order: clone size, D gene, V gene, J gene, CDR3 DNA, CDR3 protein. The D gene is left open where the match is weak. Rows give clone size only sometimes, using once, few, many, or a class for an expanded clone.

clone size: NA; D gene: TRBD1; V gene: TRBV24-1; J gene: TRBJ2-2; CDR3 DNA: TGTGCCACCAGTGATCCCGACAGGGGGCCTACCGGGGAGCTGTTTTTT; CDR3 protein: CATSDPDRGPTGELFF
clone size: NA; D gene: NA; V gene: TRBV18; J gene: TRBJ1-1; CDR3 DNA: TGTGCCAGCTCACCTGACAGATTCACTGAAGCTTTCTTT; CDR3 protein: CASSPDRFTEAFF
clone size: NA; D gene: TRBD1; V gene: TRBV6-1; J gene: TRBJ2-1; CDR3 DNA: TGTGCCAGCAGTGGGACTACCGGGACAGGCATCCGTCGAGTTGAGCAGTTCTTC; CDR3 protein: CASSGTTGTGIRRVEQFF
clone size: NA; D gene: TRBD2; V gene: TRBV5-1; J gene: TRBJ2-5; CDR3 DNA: TGCGCCAGCAGACATTCCAGCGGGAGTTTTCAGGGGACCCAGTACTTC; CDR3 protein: CASRHSSGSFQGTQYF
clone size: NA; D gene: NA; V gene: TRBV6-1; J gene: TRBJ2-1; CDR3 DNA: TGTGCCAGCAGTGAGAGAGGCTCCTACAATGAGCAGTTCTTC; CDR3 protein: CASSERGSYNEQFF
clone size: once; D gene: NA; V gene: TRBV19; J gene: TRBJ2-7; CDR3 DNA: TGTGCCAGTAGTCAAGGACTTTTACATCTGGACGAGCAGTACTTC; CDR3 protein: CASSQGLLHLDEQYF
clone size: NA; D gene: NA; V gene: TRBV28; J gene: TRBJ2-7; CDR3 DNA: TGTGCCAGCAGTTCGGGGGACAGAACCTACGAGCAGTACTTC; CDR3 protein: CASSSGDRTYEQYF
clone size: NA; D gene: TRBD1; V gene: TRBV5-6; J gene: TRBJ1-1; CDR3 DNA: TGTGCCAGCAGCTTCCGGGGACAGCTTGAAGCTTTCTTT; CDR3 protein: CASSFRGQLEAFF
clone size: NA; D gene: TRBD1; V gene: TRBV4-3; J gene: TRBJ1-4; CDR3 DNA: TGCGCCAGCAGCCAAGATACAGGGGCTTTGGGCCAAAAACTGTTTTTT; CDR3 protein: CASSQDTGALGQKLFF
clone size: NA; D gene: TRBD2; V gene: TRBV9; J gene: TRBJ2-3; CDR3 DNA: TGTGCCAGCAGCGTGACTAGCGGGAGGGCTACAGATACGCAGTATTTT; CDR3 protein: CASSVTSGRATDTQYF
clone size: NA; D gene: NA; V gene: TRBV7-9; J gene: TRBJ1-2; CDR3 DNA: TGTGCCAGCAGCTTTCCGCAGGAACTCTATGGCTACACCTTC; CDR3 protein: CASSFPQELYGYTF
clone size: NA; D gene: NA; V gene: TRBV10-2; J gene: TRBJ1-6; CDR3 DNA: TGCGCCAGCAGTGAGTCGTGGGCCGTCTCTTCACCCCTCCACTTT; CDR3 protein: CASSESWAVSSPLHF
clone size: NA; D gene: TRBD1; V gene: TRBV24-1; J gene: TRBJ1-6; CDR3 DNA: TGTGCCACCTCGGACAGGTCGGGAAATTCACCCCTCCACTTT; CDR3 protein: CATSDRSGNSPLHF
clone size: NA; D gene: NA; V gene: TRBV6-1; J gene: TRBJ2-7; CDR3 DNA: TGTGCCAGCAGTGAACAAGGAGGCTCGGCGTATTACGAGCAGTACTTC; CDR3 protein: CASSEQGGSAYYEQYF
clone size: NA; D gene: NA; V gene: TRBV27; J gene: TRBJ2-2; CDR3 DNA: TGTGCCAGCAGTTTATCGCGAGTCACCGGGGAGCTGTTTTTT; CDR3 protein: CASSLSRVTGELFF
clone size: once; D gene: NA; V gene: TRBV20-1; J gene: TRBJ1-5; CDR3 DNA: TGCAGTGCTAGTCAGTCCGATCAGCCCCAGCATTTT; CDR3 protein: CSASQSDQPQHF
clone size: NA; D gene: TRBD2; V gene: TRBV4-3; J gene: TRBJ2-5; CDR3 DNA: TGCGCCAGCAGCCAAGTTCTAGCGGGGGGGCCGGGAGAGACCCAGTACTTC; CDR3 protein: CASSQVLAGGPGETQYF
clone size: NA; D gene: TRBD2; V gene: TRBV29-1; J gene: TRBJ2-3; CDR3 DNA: TGCAGCGTCGACCCTAGCGGGGGGCCAGATACGCAGTATTTT; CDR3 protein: CSVDPSGGPDTQYF
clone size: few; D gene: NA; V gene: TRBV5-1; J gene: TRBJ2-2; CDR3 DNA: TGCGCCAGCCGCCCCCCGGGGGTGAACACCGGGGAGCTGTTTTTT; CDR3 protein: CASRPPGVNTGELFF
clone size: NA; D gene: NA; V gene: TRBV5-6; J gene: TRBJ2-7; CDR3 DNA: TGTGCCAGCAGCCCCGCCGGGGAAATAGACTACGAGCAGTACTTC; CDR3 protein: CASSPAGEIDYEQYF
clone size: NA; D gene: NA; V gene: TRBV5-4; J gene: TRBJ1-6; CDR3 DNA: TGTGCCAGCAGCTTGGGACGCGGACAAAGTAATTCACCCCTCCACTTT; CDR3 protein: CASSLGRGQSNSPLHF
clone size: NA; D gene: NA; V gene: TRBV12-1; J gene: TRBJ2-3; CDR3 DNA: TGTGCCGAACCCTCTCAGGACAGGGGGCGCATGTATCGGAGCACAGATACGCAGTATTTT; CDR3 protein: CAEPSQDRGRMYRSTDTQYF
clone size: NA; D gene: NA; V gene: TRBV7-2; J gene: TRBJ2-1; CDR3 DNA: TGTGCCAGCAGCCCGTCGGGAGCCCACAATGAGCAGTTCTTC; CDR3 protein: CASSPSGAHNEQFF
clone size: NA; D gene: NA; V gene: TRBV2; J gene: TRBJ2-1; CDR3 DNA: TGTGCCAGCAGTGCCTACCCTCGAAATGAGCAGTTCTTC; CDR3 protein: CASSAYPRNEQFF
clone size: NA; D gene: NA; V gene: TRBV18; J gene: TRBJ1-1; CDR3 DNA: TGTGCCAGCTCACGACTACAGGGGAACACTGAAGCTTTCTTT; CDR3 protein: CASSRLQGNTEAFF
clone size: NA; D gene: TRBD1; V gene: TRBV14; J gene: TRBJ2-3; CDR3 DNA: TGTGCCAGCAGCCCCGACAGGGCCAGGGAGAGTACGCAGTATTTT; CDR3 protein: CASSPDRARESTQYF
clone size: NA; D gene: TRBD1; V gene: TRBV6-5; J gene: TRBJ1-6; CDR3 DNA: TGTGCCAGCAGTCCCGGACAGGGTACGAATTCACCCCTCCACTTT; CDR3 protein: CASSPGQGTNSPLHF
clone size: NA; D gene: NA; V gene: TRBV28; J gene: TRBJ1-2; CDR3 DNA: TGTGCCAGCAGTTTATGGTACGGGGAGTATGGCTACACCTTC; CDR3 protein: CASSLWYGEYGYTF
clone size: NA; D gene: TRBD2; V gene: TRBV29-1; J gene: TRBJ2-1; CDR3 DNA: TGCAGCGTTGCCCGCGGGAGTCGCTACAATGAGCAGTTCTTC; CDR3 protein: CSVARGSRYNEQFF
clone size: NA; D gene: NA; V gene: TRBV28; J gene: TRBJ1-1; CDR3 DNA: TGTGCCAGCAGTCACGCGGGGGTGAACACTGAAGCTTTCTTT; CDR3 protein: CASSHAGVNTEAFF
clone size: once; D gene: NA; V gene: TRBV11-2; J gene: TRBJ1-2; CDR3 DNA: TGTGCCAGCAGCTTAGAAATAGGGGCATATGGCTACACCTTC; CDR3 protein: CASSLEIGAYGYTF
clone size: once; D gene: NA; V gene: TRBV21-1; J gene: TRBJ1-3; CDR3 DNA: TGTGCCAGCAGCGGAGACAGGATTGAGCGATGTTCGGCTGGAAACACCATATATTTT; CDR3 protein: CASSGDRIERCSAGNTIYF
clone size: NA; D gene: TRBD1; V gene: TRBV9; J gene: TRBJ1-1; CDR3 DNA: TGTGCCAGCAGCAACGCTCCACTAACAGGGGCTAAAGCTTTCTTT; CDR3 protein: CASSNAPLTGAKAFF
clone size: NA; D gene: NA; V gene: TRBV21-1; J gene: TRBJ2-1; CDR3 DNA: TGTGCCAGCACCCCAGACAGGTTGGGGAATGAGCAGTTCTTC; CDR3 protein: CASTPDRLGNEQFF
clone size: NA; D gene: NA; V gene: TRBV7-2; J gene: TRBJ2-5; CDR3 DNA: TGTGCCAGCAGCTTAGGTTTACTGTATAAAGAGACCCAGTACTTC; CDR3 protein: CASSLGLLYKETQYF
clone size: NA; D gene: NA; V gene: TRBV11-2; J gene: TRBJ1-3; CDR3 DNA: TGTGCCAGCAGCTTAGTCAGGACAGTGCCCAGCACCATATATTTT; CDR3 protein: CASSLVRTVPSTIYF
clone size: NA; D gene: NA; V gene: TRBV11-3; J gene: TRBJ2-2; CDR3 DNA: TGTGCCAGCACAAAAGACGGGACCGGGGAGCTGTTTTTT; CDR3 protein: CASTKDGTGELFF
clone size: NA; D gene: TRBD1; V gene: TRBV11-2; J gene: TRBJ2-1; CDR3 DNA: TGTGCCAGCAGCTTAGAACAGGGGGCTTGGAATGAGCAGTTCTTC; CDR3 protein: CASSLEQGAWNEQFF
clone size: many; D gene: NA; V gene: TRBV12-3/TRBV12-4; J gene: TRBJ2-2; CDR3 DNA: TGTGCCAGCAGTTTGAGCGGGGGGGAGCTGTTTTTT; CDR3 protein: CASSLSGGELFF
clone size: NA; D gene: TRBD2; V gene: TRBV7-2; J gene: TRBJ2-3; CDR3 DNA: TGTGCCAGCAGCTTAGCAGGACTAGCGGGGGATACGCAGTATTTT; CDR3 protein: CASSLAGLAGDTQYF
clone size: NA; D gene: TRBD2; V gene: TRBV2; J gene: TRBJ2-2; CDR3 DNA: TGTGCCAGCAGGGCTAATAGCGGGGCGACCGGGGAGCTGTTTTTT; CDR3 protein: CASRANSGATGELFF
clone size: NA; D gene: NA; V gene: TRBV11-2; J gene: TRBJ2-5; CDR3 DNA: TGTGCCAGCAGCCCTCGCCCTCCGTCTAGGGAGACCCAGTACTTC; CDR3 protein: CASSPRPPSRETQYF